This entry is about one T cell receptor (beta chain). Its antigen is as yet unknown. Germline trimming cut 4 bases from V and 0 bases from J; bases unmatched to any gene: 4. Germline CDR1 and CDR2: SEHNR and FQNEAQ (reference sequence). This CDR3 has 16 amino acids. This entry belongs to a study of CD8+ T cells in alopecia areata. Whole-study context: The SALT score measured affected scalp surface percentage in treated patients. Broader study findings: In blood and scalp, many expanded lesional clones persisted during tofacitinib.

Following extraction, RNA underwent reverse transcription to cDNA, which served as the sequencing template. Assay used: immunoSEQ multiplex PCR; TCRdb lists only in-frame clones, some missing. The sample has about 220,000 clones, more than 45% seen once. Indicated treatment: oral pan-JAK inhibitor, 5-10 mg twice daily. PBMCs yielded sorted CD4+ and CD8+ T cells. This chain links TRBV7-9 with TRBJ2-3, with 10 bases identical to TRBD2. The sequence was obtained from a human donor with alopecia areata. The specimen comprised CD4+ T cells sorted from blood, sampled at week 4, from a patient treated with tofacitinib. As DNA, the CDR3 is TGTGCCAGCAGCTCACTAGCGGGACTTAGCACAGATACGCAGTATTTT. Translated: CASSSLAGLSTDTQYF.